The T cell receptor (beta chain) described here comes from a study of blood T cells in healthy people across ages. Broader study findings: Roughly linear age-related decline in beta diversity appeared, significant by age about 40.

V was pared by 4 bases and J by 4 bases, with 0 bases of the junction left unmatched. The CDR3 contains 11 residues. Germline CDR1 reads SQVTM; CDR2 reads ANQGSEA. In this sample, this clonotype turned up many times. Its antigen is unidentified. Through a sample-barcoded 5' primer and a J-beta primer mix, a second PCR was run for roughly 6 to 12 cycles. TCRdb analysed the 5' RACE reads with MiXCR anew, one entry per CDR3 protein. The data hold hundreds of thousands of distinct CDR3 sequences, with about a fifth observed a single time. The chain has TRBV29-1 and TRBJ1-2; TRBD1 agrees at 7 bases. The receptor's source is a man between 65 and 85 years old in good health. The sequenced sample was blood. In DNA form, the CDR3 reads TGCAGCGTTGGGGACAGCTATGGCTACACCTTC. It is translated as CSVGDSYGYTF. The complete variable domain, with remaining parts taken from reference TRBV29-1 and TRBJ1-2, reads SAVISQKPSRDICQRGTSLTIQCQVDSQVTMMFWYRQQPGQSLTLIATANQGSEATYESGFVIDKFPISRPNLTFSTLTVSNMSPEDSSIYLCSVGDSYGYTFGSGTRLTVV.